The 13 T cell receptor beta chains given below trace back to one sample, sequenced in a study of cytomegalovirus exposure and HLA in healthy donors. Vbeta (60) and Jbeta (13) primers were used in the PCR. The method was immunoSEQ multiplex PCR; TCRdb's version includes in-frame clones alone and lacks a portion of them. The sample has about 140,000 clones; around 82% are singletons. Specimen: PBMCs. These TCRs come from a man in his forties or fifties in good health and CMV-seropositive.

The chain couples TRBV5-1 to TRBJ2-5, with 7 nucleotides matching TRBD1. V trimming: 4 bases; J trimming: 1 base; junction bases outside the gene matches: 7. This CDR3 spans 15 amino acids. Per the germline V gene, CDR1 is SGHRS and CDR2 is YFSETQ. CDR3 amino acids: CASSLGGQIQETQYF. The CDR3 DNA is TGCGCCAGCAGCCTTGGGGGACAGATCCAAGAGACCCAGTACTTC.

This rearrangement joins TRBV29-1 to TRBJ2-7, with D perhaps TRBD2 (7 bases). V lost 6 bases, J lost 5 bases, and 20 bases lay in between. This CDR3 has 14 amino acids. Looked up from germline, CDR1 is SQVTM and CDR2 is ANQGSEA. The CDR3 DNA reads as TGCAGCGTCCTAAGGGGGGGGGCGTTACACGAGCAGTACTTC. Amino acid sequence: CSVLRGGALHEQYF.

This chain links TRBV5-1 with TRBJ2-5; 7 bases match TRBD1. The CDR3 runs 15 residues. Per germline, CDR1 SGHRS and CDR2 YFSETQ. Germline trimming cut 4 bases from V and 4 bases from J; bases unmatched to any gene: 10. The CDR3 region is CASSGRQGRGETQYF. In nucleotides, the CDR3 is TGCGCCAGCAGCGGCCGACAGGGCAGAGGAGAGACCCAGTACTTC.

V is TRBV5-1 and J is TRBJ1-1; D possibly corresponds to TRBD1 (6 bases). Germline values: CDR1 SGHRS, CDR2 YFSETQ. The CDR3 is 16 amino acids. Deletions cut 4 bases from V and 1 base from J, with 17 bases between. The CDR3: CASSIPRGSANTEAFF. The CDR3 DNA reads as TGCGCCAGCAGCATACCCAGGGGTTCTGCGAACACTGAAGCTTTCTTT.

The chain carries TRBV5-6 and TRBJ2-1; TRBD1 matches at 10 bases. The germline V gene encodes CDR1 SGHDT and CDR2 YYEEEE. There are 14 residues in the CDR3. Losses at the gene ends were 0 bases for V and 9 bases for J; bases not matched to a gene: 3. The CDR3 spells CASSLGQGAGEQFF. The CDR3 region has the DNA TGTGCCAGCAGCTTGGGACAGGGGGCAGGTGAGCAGTTCTTC.

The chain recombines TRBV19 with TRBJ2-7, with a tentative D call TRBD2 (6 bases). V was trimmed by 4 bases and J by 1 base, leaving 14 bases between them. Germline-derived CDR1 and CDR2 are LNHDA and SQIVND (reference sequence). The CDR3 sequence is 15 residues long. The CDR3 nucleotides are TGTGCCAGTAGTAGGGTAGCGGATCGGTCCTACGAGCAGTACTTC. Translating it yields CASSRVADRSYEQYF. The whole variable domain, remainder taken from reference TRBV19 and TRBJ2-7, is DGGITQSPKYLFRKEGQNVTLSCEQNLNHDAMYWYRQDPGQGLRLIYYSQIVNDFQKGDIAEGYSVSREKKESFPLTVTSAQKNPTAFYLCASSRVADRSYEQYFGPGTRLTVT.

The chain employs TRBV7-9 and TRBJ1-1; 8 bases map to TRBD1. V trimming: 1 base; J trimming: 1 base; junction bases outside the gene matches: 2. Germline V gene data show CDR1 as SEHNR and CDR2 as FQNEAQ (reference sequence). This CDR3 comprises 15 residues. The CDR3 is CASSLGGTGNTEAFF. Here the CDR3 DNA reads TGTGCCAGCAGCTTAGGTGGGACAGGGAACACTGAAGCTTTCTTT. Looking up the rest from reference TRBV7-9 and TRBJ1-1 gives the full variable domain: DTGVSQNPRHKITKRGQNVTFRCDPISEHNRLYWYRQTLGQGPEFLTYFQNEAQLEKSRLLSDRFSAERPKGSFSTLEIQRTEQGDSAMYLCASSLGGTGNTEAFFGQGTRLTVV.

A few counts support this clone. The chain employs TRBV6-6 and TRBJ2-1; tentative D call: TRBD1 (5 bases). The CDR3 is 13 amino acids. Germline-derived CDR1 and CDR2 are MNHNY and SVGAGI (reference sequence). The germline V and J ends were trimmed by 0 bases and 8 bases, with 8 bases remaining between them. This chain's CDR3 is CASSYSRGDEQFF. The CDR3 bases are TGTGCCAGCAGTTACTCAAGGGGTGATGAGCAGTTCTTC.

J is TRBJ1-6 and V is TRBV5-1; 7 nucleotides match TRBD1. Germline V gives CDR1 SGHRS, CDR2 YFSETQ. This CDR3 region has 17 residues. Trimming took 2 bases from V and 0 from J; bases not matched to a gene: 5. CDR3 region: CASSLGGSSSYNSPLHF. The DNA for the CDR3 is TGCGCCAGCAGCTTAGGGGGCTCGAGCTCCTATAATTCACCCCTCCACTTT.

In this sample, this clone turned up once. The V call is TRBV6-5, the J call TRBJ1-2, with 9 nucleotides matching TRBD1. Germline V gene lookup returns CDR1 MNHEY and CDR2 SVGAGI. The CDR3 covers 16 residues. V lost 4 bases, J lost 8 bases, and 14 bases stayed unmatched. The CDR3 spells CASSFLRTGTGYGYTF. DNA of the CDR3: TGTGCCAGCAGTTTCCTCCGGACCGGGACAGGGTACGGCTACACCTTC.

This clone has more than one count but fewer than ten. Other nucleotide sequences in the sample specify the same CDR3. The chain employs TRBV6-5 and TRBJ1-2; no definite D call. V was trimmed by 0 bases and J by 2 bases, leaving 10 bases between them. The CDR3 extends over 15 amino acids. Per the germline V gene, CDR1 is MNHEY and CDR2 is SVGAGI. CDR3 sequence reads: CASSYSYGENYGYTF. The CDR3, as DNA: TGTGCCAGCAGTTACTCGTACGGAGAGAACTATGGCTACACCTTC.

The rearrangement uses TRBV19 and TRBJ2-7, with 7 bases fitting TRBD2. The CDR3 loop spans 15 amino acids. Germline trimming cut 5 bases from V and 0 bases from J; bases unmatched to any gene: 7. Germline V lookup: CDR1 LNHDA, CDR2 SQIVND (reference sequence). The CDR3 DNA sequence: TGTGCCAGTAGTCCTGGACTAGTGGGCTCCTACGAGCAGTACTTC. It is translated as CASSPGLVGSYEQYF.

This CDR3 is CASSQGTVVYEQYF. CDR3 DNA sequence: TGTGCCAGCAGTCAGGGGACGGTTGTCTACGAGCAGTACTTC. The chain couples TRBV6-5 to TRBJ2-7, with D possibly being TRBD1 (6 bases). The V end was cut by 5 bases, the J end by 3 bases, with 14 bases between. Germline V gene sequence: CDR1 MNHEY, CDR2 SVGAGI. This CDR3 spans 14 amino acids.